These 27 T cell receptor beta chains were sequenced from one sample in a study of regulatory T cells in long-lasting Graves disease (dated by TCRdb to the early 2020s). The intended sense of this specimen's time point label: persistent/refractory GD, antithyroid drugs over 5 years with positive TRAb. RNA was extracted from PBMCs in TRIzol for both TCR sequencing and RNA sequencing. The library was generated by multiplex PCR. Instrument on record: Illumina HiSeq 4000. iRepertoire HTBI primers and Arm-PCR amplification of CDR3 regions were used to construct TCR beta libraries. TCRdb reprocessed the public reads (quality trimming at Q25 with fastp, clone calling with MiXCR) and kept in-frame beta chains. CDR3 protein sequences are deduplicated, and each keeps its most common genes and DNA. In this sample the table shows about 430,000 distinct CDR3 sequences, about 21% of which occur a single time. The ten biggest clones cover more than 13% of the sample.

The specimen was peripheral blood mononuclear cells (PBMCs), collected when the disease was refractory, from a patient treated with antithyroid drugs. These TCRs come from a female donor with Graves disease.

On this clonotype itself: At one boundary the junction diverges from the germline segment, which might be a read error. The V gene is TRBV28, the J gene TRBJ2-7; D is uncertain. The CDR3 totals 11 residues. CDR1 is MDHEN, CDR2 SYDVKM, per germline. This chain's CDR3 is CASSLGNEQCF. In DNA, the CDR3 is TGTGCCAGCAGTTTGGGGAACGAGCAGTGCTTC.

This clonotype has more than one count but fewer than ten. The chain couples TRBV7-9 to TRBJ2-7, with 7 bases matching TRBD1. Germline V CDR1 and CDR2: SEHNR, FQNEAQ (reference sequence). This CDR3 spans 13 amino acids. The trim removed 8 bases at V and 4 bases at J, leaving 8 bases unmatched. The chain's CDR3 is CASSGTDLYEQYF. CDR3 bases: TGTGCCAGCTCCGGGACAGACCTATACGAGCAGTACTTC.

This clonotype was recorded at least ten times. This sequence joins TRBV5-1 and TRBJ2-2; D possibly corresponds to TRBD1 (6 bases). CDR3 length equals 16 residues. Per the germline V gene, CDR1 is SGHRS and CDR2 is YFSETQ. The V and J ends lost 1 base and 1 base respectively, with 11 bases between them. CDR3 sequence: CASSLSWTENTGELFF. The CDR3 DNA is TGCGCCAGCAGCTTGTCCTGGACAGAGAACACCGGGGAGCTGTTTTTT.

This clonotype turned up a few times. This chain connects TRBV29-1 to TRBJ2-5; 7 nucleotides align to TRBD2. CDR3 size: 12 residues. The trim removed 6 bases at V and 1 base at J, leaving 2 bases unmatched. Germline-derived CDR1 and CDR2 are SQVTM and ANQGSEA. The DNA for the CDR3 is TGCAGCGTCGCTAGCGGCCAAGAGACCCAGTACTTC. This gives the protein CSVASGQETQYF.

This clonotype occurred a few times. The rearrangement joins TRBV12-5 to TRBJ1-1, with D tentatively TRBD1 (5 bases). Germline CDR1 and CDR2: LGHNT and FRNRAP. V gave up 3 bases and J gave up 1 base, with 6 bases separating them. The CDR3 consists of 13 residues. CDR3 in DNA: TGTGCTAGTGGTTTCGGGACGAACACTGAAGCTTTCTTT. Translation gives CASGFGTNTEAFF.

This clonotype has just a few counts. The chain employs TRBV5-1 and TRBJ1-1; no clear D. Germline CDR1 reads SGHRS; CDR2 reads YFSETQ. Trimming stripped 3 bases from V and 4 bases from J, with 10 bases between. The length of the CDR3 is 13 residues. The DNA of the CDR3 is TGCGCCAGCAGCTCATCAGATACCACTGAAGCTTTCTTT. Translated, it gives CASSSSDTTEAFF. Complete variable domain (other parts from reference TRBV5-1 and TRBJ1-1): KAGVTQTPRYLIKTRGQQVTLSCSPISGHRSVSWYQQTPGQGLQFLFEYFSETQRNKGNFPGRFSGRQFSNSRSEMNVSTLELGDSALYLCASSSSDTTEAFFGQGTRLTVV.

This clonotype occurred many times. The genes are TRBV27 and TRBJ1-6, with D perhaps matching TRBD1 (5 bases). This CDR3 region has 17 residues. CDR1 and CDR2 from the germline V gene are MNHEY and SMNVEV (reference sequence). V lost 1 base and J lost 7, with 17 bases in between. CDR3 region: CASSLLLSGTDNSPLHF. DNA for the CDR3: TGTGCCAGCAGTTTATTGCTGTCCGGGACGGACAATTCACCCCTCCACTTT.

There are many counts of this clonotype. The genes are TRBV27 and TRBJ1-2; D not certain. Germline V gene lookup returns CDR1 MNHEY and CDR2 SMNVEV (reference sequence). V was trimmed by 2 bases and J by 4 bases, leaving 8 bases between them. This CDR3 contains 13 residues. The CDR3, as DNA: TGTGCCAGCAGTTTAGCCGGGAGCTATGGCTACACCTTC. Amino acids: CASSLAGSYGYTF.

On this clonotype itself: A clone one base away is much larger, so this may be a read error. The chain has TRBV12-3 or TRBV12-4 and TRBJ1-5; TRBD1 matches 7 bases. This CDR3 region has 14 residues. V shed 7 bases, J shed 5 bases, and the junction held 8 bases outside the gene matches. The CDR3 is CASKLGQLYQPQHF. CDR3 bases: TGTGCCAGCAAGTTGGGACAGCTTTATCAGCCCCAGCATTTT.

This clonotype came up a few times. The chain employs TRBV3-1 and TRBJ2-2, with D possibly matching TRBD2 (6 bases). Trimming pared 6 bases from V and 8 bases from J, leaving 13 bases between. In germline, CDR1 is LGHDT, CDR2 YNNKEL (reference sequence). The CDR3 contains 13 residues. CDR3 nucleotide sequence: TGTGCCAGCAGTCTGGGGGGTGAGGGGGAGCTGTTTTTT. Its translation is CASSLGGEGELFF.

This chain links TRBV12-3 or TRBV12-4 with TRBJ1-2; D possibly corresponds to TRBD1 (5 bases). The CDR3 is made up of 14 amino acids. V gave up 3 bases and J gave up 6 bases, with 14 bases separating them. This CDR3 is CASSFQAGRDGYTF. CDR3 bases: TGTGCCAGCAGTTTTCAGGCAGGGCGGGATGGCTACACCTTC.

V gene TRBV5-1 combines with J gene TRBJ1-3; tentatively, D is TRBD1 (6 bases). Trimming stripped 4 bases from V and 3 bases from J, with 20 bases between. The CDR3 loop spans 17 amino acids. Germline values: CDR1 SGHRS, CDR2 YFSETQ. Here the CDR3 reads CASSGQTSGAGGNTIYF. The CDR3 DNA follows: TGCGCCAGCAGCGGCCAAACCTCGGGGGCAGGTGGAAACACCATATATTTT.

The V call is TRBV7-2, the J call TRBJ2-7; TRBD2 aligns across 11 bases. The V segment lost 4 bases and the J segment 7 bases; nucleotides outside the gene matches: 9. Germline V gene lookup returns CDR1 SGHTA and CDR2 FQGNSA. This CDR3 is 15 amino acids long. Here the CDR3 reads CASSSGGSGREEQYF. The CDR3 DNA is TGTGCCAGCAGCTCGGGAGGTAGCGGGAGGGAGGAGCAGTACTTC.

This clonotype was recorded at least ten times. The chain combines TRBV24-1 with TRBJ1-5, with D maybe TRBD1 (5 bases). The germline V gene encodes CDR1 KGHDR and CDR2 SFDVKD. V lost 9 bases and J lost 6, with 17 bases in between. CDR3 length equals 14 residues. This CDR3 reads CATSDTRVGQPQHF. For the CDR3, the DNA is TGTGCCACCTCGGACACCAGGGTCGGTCAGCCCCAGCATTTT.

The sample holds a few counts of this clonotype. The rearrangement uses TRBV20-1 and TRBJ2-7; no reliable D call. The germline V gene has CDR1 DFQATT and CDR2 SNEGSKA (reference sequence). This CDR3 comprises 10 residues. Trimming cost V 4 bases and J 7 bases, with 8 bases left between them. The CDR3 spells CSAMVVEQYF. Here the CDR3 DNA reads TGCAGTGCTATGGTGGTGGAGCAGTACTTC.

In this sample, this clonotype turned up many times. At one end, the junction sequence differs from germline, possibly due to a read error. V is TRBV15 and J is TRBJ1-2, with 7 bases that match TRBD1. The CDR3 totals 13 residues. CDR1 LNHNV and CDR2 YYDKDF come from the germline V gene (reference sequence). CDR3 DNA: TGTGCCACCAGCACGAAGAGCGGACAGGCTGCTGTCTTC. It is translated as CATSTKSGQAAVF.

The V call is TRBV28, the J call TRBJ2-1, with D uncertain. This CDR3 comprises 13 residues. Germline CDR1 and CDR2: MDHEN and SYDVKM. Trimming removed 6 bases at V and 9 bases at J, with 15 bases between. The CDR3 DNA reads TGTGCCAGCAGGGGCACCTCTAGGGTTGAGCAGTTCTTC. This encodes CASRGTSRVEQFF.

This clonotype was seen at least ten times. The CDR3 protein is CASSSKGETQYF. CDR3 in DNA: TGTGCCAGCAGCTCTAAGGGTGAGACCCAGTACTTC. The chain combines TRBV13 with TRBJ2-5; no clear D gene. The CDR3 runs to 12 residues. Per germline, CDR1 PRHDT and CDR2 FYEKMQ (reference sequence). The ends were cut back, 4 bases at V and 5 bases at J, with 8 bases in the middle.

This clonotype showed up many times. This sequence joins TRBV28 and TRBJ2-2, with D possibly matching TRBD1 (6 bases). The V end was cut by 6 bases, the J end by 1 base, with 12 bases between. This CDR3 has 15 residues. Germline V gene data show CDR1 as MDHEN and CDR2 as SYDVKM. Written as DNA, the CDR3 is TGTGCCAGCAGATTCCAGGGGCAGAACACCGGGGAGCTGTTTTTT. Protein: CASRFQGQNTGELFF. The whole variable domain, remainder taken from reference TRBV28 and TRBJ2-2, is DVKVTQSSRYLVKRTGEKVFLECVQDMDHENMFWYRQDPGLGLRLIYFSYDVKMKEKGDIPEGYSVSREKKERFSLILESASTNQTSMYLCASRFQGQNTGELFFGEGSRLTVL.

The chain employs TRBV5-1 and TRBJ1-1; D is possibly TRBD1 (6 bases). V was pared by 4 bases and J by 1 base, with 17 bases between. The germline V gene has CDR1 SGHRS and CDR2 YFSETQ. CDR3 length: 16 amino acids. The CDR3 is CASSVLLGGANTEAFF. The DNA of the CDR3 is TGCGCCAGCAGCGTACTGCTGGGGGGGGCGAACACTGAAGCTTTCTTT. The variable domain in full, with the rest retrieved from reference TRBV5-1 and TRBJ1-1, is KAGVTQTPRYLIKTRGQQVTLSCSPISGHRSVSWYQQTPGQGLQFLFEYFSETQRNKGNFPGRFSGRQFSNSRSEMNVSTLELGDSALYLCASSVLLGGANTEAFFGQGTRLTVV.

V and J are TRBV27 and TRBJ2-2; 11 nucleotides align to TRBD2. The germline V gene encodes CDR1 MNHEY and CDR2 SMNVEV (reference sequence). V gave up 5 bases and J gave up 0 bases; unmatched junction bases: 8. The CDR3 extends over 18 amino acids. CDR3: CASSTLAGAPPNTGELFF. The DNA of the CDR3 is TGTGCCAGCAGTACACTAGCGGGAGCCCCACCGAACACCGGGGAGCTGTTTTTT.

This clonotype has ten or more counts. The chain combines TRBV6-6 with TRBJ1-1, with 12 positions matching TRBD1. This CDR3 contains 18 residues. The germline gives CDR1 MNHNY, CDR2 SVGAGI (reference sequence). Losses at the gene ends were 0 bases for V and 1 base for J; bases not matched to a gene: 6. CDR3 sequence: CASSYSGQGALWNTEAFF. CDR3 coding DNA: TGTGCCAGCAGTTACTCGGGACAGGGGGCTCTATGGAACACTGAAGCTTTCTTT.

V is TRBV18 and J is TRBJ2-5, with TRBD1 matching over 11 bases. V was pared by 2 bases and J by 3 bases, with 5 bases of the junction left unmatched. There are 16 residues in the CDR3. CDR1 KGHSH and CDR2 LQKENI come from the germline V gene. The DNA of the CDR3 is TGTGCCAGCTCACCAGGACAGGGGGCCAACGAAGAGACCCAGTACTTC. The encoded protein is CASSPGQGANEETQYF.

This clonotype was seen repeatedly, ten times or more. The chain carries TRBV28 and TRBJ2-5, with D perhaps matching TRBD2 (5 bases). Between the trimmed V and J ends, which lost 5 bases and 2 bases, there was a span of 12 bases. The CDR3 length is 14 residues. CDR1 is MDHEN and CDR2 is SYDVKM in the germline V gene. Here the CDR3 DNA reads TGTGCCAGCAGTCCACTGGACTTTCAAGAGACCCAGTACTTC. This encodes CASSPLDFQETQYF. Variable domain in full (rest from reference TRBV28 and TRBJ2-5): DVKVTQSSRYLVKRTGEKVFLECVQDMDHENMFWYRQDPGLGLRLIYFSYDVKMKEKGDIPEGYSVSREKKERFSLILESASTNQTSMYLCASSPLDFQETQYFGPGTRLLVL.

V is TRBV6-5 and J is TRBJ2-1; tentatively, D is TRBD2 (6 bases). The CDR3 runs 15 residues. Germline lookup yields CDR1 MNHEY and CDR2 SVGAGI. With 4 bases removed from V and 10 bases from J, the gap between germline ends came to 20 bases. CDR3 amino acids: CASSWGDGRLREQFF. CDR3 in DNA: TGTGCCAGCAGTTGGGGGGACGGACGGTTACGAGAGCAGTTCTTC.

The table lists this clonotype with many counts. The V gene is TRBV20-1, the J gene TRBJ2-5; possibly TRBD2 for D (6 bases). The CDR3 spans 14 residues. The ends were cut back, 4 bases at V and 2 bases at J, with 14 bases in the middle. CDR1 is DFQATT and CDR2 is SNEGSKA in the germline V gene (reference sequence). The CDR3 reads CSANTLANQETQYF. The DNA of the CDR3 is TGCAGTGCTAACACACTAGCAAATCAAGAGACCCAGTACTTC.

The chain is built from TRBV10-3 and TRBJ1-2; 9 nucleotides align to TRBD1. The trim removed 4 bases at V and 7 bases at J, leaving 7 bases unmatched. The CDR3 is 14 residues long. Germline values: CDR1 ENHRY, CDR2 SYGVKD. CDR3 protein: CAISVGGQGFGYTF. The CDR3 nucleotides read TGTGCCATCAGTGTTGGGGGACAGGGCTTTGGCTACACCTTC.